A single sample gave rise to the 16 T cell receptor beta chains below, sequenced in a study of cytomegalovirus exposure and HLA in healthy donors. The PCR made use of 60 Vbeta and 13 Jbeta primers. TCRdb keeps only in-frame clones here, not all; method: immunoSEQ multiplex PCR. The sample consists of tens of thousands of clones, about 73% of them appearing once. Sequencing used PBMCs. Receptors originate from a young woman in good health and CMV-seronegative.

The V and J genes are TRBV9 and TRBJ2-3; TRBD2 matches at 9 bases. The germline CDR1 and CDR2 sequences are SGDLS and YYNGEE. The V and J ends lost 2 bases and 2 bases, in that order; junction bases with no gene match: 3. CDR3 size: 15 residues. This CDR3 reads CASSVAGGYTDTQYF. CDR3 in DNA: TGTGCCAGCAGCGTGGCGGGGGGGTACACAGATACGCAGTATTTT.

The CDR3 nucleotides read TGCAGCAGCCCCGGGTACAATGAGCAGTTCTTC. Translating gives CSSPGYNEQFF. This chain connects TRBV29-1 to TRBJ2-1; D gene uncertain. CDR1 and CDR2 (germline): SQVTM, ANQGSEA. The CDR3 has 11 residues. Trimming removed 8 bases at V and 4 bases at J, with 9 bases between.

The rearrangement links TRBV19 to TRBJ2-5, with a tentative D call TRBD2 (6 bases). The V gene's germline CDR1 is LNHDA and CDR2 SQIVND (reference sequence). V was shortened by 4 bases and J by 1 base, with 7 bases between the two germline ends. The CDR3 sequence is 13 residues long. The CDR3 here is CASSRDFQETQYF. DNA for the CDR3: TGTGCCAGTAGTAGGGACTTCCAAGAGACCCAGTACTTC.

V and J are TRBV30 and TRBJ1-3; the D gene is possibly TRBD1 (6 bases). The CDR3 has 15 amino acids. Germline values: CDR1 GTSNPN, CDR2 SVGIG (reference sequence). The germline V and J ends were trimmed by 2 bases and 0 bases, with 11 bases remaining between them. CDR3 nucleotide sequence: TGTGCCTGGAGTTCGACAGGAGACTCTGGAAACACCATATATTTT. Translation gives CAWSSTGDSGNTIYF.

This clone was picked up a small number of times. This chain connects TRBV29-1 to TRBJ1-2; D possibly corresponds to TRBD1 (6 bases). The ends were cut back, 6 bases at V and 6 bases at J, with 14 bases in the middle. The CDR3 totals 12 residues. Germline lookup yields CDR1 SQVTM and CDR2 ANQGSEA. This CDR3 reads CSVKPQGNGYTF. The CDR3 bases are TGCAGCGTGAAACCGCAGGGGAATGGCTACACCTTC. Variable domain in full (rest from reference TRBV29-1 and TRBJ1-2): SAVISQKPSRDICQRGTSLTIQCQVDSQVTMMFWYRQQPGQSLTLIATANQGSEATYESGFVIDKFPISRPNLTFSTLTVSNMSPEDSSIYLCSVKPQGNGYTFGSGTRLTVV.

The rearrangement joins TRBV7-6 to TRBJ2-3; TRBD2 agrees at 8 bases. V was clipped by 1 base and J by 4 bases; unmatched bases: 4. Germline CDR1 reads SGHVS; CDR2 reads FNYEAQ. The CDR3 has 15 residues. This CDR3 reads CASSLDGTSADTQYF. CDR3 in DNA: TGTGCCAGCAGCTTAGATGGGACTAGTGCAGATACGCAGTATTTT.

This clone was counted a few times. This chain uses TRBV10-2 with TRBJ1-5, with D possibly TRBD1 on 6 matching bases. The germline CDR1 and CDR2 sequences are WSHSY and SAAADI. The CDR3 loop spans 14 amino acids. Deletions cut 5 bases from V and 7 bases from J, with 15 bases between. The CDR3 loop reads CASSLRGGAQPQHF. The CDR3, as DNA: TGCGCCAGCAGTCTTAGAGGGGGAGCGCAGCCCCAGCATTTT.

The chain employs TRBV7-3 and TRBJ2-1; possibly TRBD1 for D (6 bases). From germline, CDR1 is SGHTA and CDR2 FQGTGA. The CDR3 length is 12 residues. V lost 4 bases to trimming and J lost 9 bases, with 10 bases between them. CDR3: CASSSVGGEQFF. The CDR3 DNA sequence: TGTGCCAGCAGCTCCGTAGGGGGTGAGCAGTTCTTC. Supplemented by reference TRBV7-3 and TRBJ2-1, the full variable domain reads GAGVSQTPSNKVTEKGKYVELRCDPISGHTALYWYRQSLGQGPEFLIYFQGTGAADDSGLPNDRFFAVRPEGSVSTLKIQRTERGDSAVYLCASSSVGGEQFFGPGTRLTVL.

CDR3 DNA sequence: TGTGCCAGCAGCCTCCGAGCGCCCTTTGACGAGCAGTACTTC. Encoded protein: CASSLRAPFDEQYF. V usage is TRBV6-5 and J usage is TRBJ2-5; D remains unclear. The DNA end is a closer match to TRBJ2-7, so the J assignment may be wrong. Germline V gives CDR1 MNHEY, CDR2 SVGAGI. This CDR3 region has 14 residues.

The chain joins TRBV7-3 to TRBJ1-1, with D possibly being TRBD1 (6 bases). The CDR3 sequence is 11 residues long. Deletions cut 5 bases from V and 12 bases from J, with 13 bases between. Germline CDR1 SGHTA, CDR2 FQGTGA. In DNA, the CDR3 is TGTGCCAGCAGCCTCACAGGGCTGCCTTTCTTT. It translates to CASSLTGLPFF.

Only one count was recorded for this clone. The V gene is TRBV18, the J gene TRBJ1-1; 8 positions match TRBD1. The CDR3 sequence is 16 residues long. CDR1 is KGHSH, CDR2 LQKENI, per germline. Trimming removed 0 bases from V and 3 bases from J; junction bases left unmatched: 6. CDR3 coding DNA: TGTGCCAGCTCACCACCGATCGACAGGGGCTACACTGAAGCTTTCTTT. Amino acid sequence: CASSPPIDRGYTEAFF.

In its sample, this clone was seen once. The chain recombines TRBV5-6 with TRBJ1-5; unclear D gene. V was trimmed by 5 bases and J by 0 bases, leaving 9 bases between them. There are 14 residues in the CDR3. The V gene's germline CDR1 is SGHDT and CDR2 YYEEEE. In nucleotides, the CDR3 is TGTGCCAGCAGTCGGCGGGATAGCAATCAGCCCCAGCATTTT. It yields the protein CASSRRDSNQPQHF.

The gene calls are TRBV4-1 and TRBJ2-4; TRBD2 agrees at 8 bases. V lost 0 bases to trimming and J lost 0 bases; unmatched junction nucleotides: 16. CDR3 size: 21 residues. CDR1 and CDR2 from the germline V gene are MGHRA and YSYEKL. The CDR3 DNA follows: TGCGCCAGCAGCCAAGAGCACCTAGGCGGGGGGACCCCGCTAGCCAAAAACATTCAGTACTTC. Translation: CASSQEHLGGGTPLAKNIQYF.

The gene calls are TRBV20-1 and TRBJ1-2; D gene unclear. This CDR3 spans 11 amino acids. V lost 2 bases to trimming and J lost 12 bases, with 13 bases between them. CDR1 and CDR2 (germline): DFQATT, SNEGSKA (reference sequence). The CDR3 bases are TGCAGTGCTAGACGGGGAGCAGTGCACACCTTC. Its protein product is CSARRGAVHTF.

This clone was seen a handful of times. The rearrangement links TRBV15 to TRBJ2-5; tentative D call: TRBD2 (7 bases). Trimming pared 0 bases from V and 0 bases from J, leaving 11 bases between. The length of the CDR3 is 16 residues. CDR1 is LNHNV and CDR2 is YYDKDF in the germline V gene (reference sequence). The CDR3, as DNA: TGTGCCACCAGCAGAGAAGGGGGGGCTAACCAAGAGACCCAGTACTTC. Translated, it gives CATSREGGANQETQYF.

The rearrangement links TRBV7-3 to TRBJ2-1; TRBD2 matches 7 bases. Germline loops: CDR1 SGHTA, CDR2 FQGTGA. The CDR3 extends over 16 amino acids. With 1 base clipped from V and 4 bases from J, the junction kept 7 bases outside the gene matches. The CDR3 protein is CASSLIGGGVYNEQFF. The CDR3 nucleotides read TGTGCCAGCAGCTTAATAGGCGGGGGTGTATACAATGAGCAGTTCTTC.